The subject of this entry is one T cell receptor (beta chain). What it binds is not known. The CDR3 runs 12 residues. V dropped 2 bases and J dropped 3 bases, with 4 bases sitting between them. Germline lookup yields CDR1 LGHNA and CDR2 YSLEER. This record belongs to a study of T cell responses to AZD1222 COVID-19 vaccine. Overall study findings and caveats: Possibly, clonal diversity was underestimated; donors were largely white British and included more females.

Sequencing used immunoSEQ multiplex PCR; TCRdb keeps in-frame clones, though not all of them. The sample records 120,000 to 150,000 clones, approximately 89% being singletons. The receptor's source is an adult in good health. Sequences were derived from peripheral blood, sampled on day 0 of AZD1222 vaccination. This rearrangement joins TRBV4-3 to TRBJ1-2; no definite D call. CDR3 nucleotides: TGCGCCAGCAGCCAACGGGACTATGGCTACACCTTC. Translated: CASSQRDYGYTF.